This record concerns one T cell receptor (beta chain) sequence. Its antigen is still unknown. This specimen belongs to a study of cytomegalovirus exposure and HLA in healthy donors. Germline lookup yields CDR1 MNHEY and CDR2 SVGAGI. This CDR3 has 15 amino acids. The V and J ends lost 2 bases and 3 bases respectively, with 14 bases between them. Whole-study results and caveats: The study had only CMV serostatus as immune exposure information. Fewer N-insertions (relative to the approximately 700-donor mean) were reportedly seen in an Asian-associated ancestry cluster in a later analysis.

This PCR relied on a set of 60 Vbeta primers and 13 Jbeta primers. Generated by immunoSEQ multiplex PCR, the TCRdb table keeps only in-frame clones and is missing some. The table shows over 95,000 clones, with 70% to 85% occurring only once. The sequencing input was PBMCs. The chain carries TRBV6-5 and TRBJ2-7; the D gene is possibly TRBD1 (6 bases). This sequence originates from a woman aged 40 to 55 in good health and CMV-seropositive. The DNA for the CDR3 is TGTGCCAGCAGTTACGTGGCAGGGGTTGGCTACGAGCAGTACTTC. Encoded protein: CASSYVAGVGYEQYF.